The rows below give T cell receptor beta chains drawn from one sample of a study of blood T cells in healthy people across ages. Using its own MiXCR run on the 5' RACE reads, TCRdb lists one record per CDR3 protein. The sample has 450,000 to 650,000 distinct CDR3 sequences, around 24% seen once. The same data also contributed to another study, on T cells of mothers and their children.

The sequenced material came from blood. Receptor source: a boy younger than 18 in good health. The CDR3 runs from the conserved cysteine through the conserved F or W. Fields, in order: V gene, D gene, clone size, J gene, CDR3 DNA, CDR3 protein. A D gene is named only where the DNA matches it firmly. Size is omitted from some rows. Given values are once, few, many or a class for expanded clones.

TRBV19	TRBD1	NA	TRBJ2-5	TGTGCCAGTAGTATATGGACAGGGGGGTTGGAGACCCAGTACTTC	CASSIWTGGLETQYF
TRBV7-3	TRBD2	NA	TRBJ2-1	TGTGCCAGCAGCCCACGACTAGCGATGAGGAATGAGCAGTTCTTC	CASSPRLAMRNEQFF
TRBV15	NA	NA	TRBJ2-7	TGTGCCACCAGCGCGGAGACCGCCTACGAGCAGTACTTC	CATSAETAYEQYF
TRBV9	NA	NA	TRBJ2-7	TGTGCCAGCAGCGCCGAGACAGACTACCCCTACGAGCAGTACTTC	CASSAETDYPYEQYF
TRBV6-2/TRBV6-3	NA	few	TRBJ2-7	TGTGCCAGCTCCCGGGTCCCCTACGAGCAGTACTTC	CASSRVPYEQYF
TRBV29-1	NA	few	TRBJ1-5	TGCAGCGTTGGGCCGGGGGCCGATCAGCCCCAGCATTTT	CSVGPGADQPQHF
TRBV7-2	NA	NA	TRBJ2-2	TGTGCCAGCAGCTTTGACAGACCGAACACCGGGGAGCTGTTTTTT	CASSFDRPNTGELFF
TRBV2	TRBD1	NA	TRBJ2-5	TGTGCCAGCAGTGAAGCGCCGGGACAGGGCGAGGGGCAGTACTTC	CASSEAPGQGEGQYF
TRBV27	TRBD2	many	TRBJ2-3	TGTGCCAGCAGTTTATTAGCCCCGGCTAGCGGGATTCCAGATACGCAGTATTTT	CASSLLAPASGIPDTQYF
TRBV9	TRBD2	few	TRBJ2-7	TGTGCCAGCAGCGCCGGGACTAGCAGTGAGCAGTACTTC	CASSAGTSSEQYF
TRBV7-8	NA	NA	TRBJ2-2	TGTGCCAGCAGCTTATTCGCTGGCACCGGGGAGCTGTTTTTT	CASSLFAGTGELFF
TRBV28	NA	many	TRBJ2-5	TGTGCCAGCAGTTTAGCAGGGGGACTACACACTCAAGAGACCCAGTACTTC	CASSLAGGLHTQETQYF
TRBV7-9	NA	NA	TRBJ2-5	TGTGCCAGCAGACCCGACAACCAAGAGACCCAGTACTTC	CASRPDNQETQYF
TRBV27	NA	NA	TRBJ1-2	TGTGCCAGCAGTTTCGCAGGGGTCGGTTATGGCTACACCTTC	CASSFAGVGYGYTF
TRBV2	TRBD1	NA	TRBJ2-7	TGTGCCAGCAGAGGGACGGGACAGGGGACCTCCGAGCAGTACTTC	CASRGTGQGTSEQYF
TRBV12-3/TRBV12-4	NA	few	TRBJ2-7	TGTGCCAGCAGTTTTTCCGACTTATTGGGCGAGCAGTACTTC	CASSFSDLLGEQYF
TRBV28	NA	NA	TRBJ2-3	TGTGCCAGCAGGGGTTTGGCCGACCCCCTTGGTACGCAGTATTTT	CASRGLADPLGTQYF